These 19 T cell receptor beta chains originate from one sample sequenced in a study of identical twins. MiXCR, run by TCRdb on the 5' RACE reads, gives a single entry per CDR3 protein. The data hold 400,000 to 550,000 distinct CDR3 sequences, with approximately 24% observed a single time. The same data also went into a second study, on T cells expressing NK-cell markers.

Sequencing was carried out using CD4+ T cells sorted from blood. The receptors shown here come from a young woman in good health.

The V and J genes are TRBV12-3 or TRBV12-4 and TRBJ2-7, with TRBD1 identical over 7 bases. V shed 3 bases and J 6 bases; nucleotides not matched to a gene: 8. The CDR3 loop spans 14 amino acids. The CDR3 DNA reads TGTGCCAGCAGTTTTAGGCCCGCAGGGGGCGAGCAGTACTTC. This translates into CASSFRPAGGEQYF.

The chain joins TRBV5-1 to TRBJ2-1; 8 bases fit TRBD1. Germline CDR1 reads SGHRS; CDR2 reads YFSETQ. Germline trimming cut 2 bases from V and 6 bases from J; bases unmatched to any gene: 7. CDR3 length equals 15 residues. The CDR3 spells CASSFGRGLGNEQFF. The CDR3 region has the DNA TGCGCCAGCAGCTTTGGCAGGGGGCTAGGCAATGAGCAGTTCTTC.

V usage is TRBV9 and J usage is TRBJ2-7; TRBD1 matches 9 bases. Unmatched junction bases numbered 17, after V lost 4 bases and J lost 0 bases. CDR1 SGDLS and CDR2 YYNGEE come from the germline V gene. This CDR3 contains 19 residues. The CDR3 coding sequence is TGTGCCAGCAGCCCTCGCGGGACAGGGACCCTGACTGTCTCCTACGAGCAGTACTTC. Amino acids: CASSPRGTGTLTVSYEQYF.

This clonotype was observed a few times. The chain joins TRBV3-1 to TRBJ2-7; D unclear. The CDR3 spans 16 residues. Germline V lookup: CDR1 LGHDT, CDR2 YNNKEL (reference sequence). The V gene lost 0 bases and the J gene lost 3 bases, with 15 bases spanning the gap. CDR3 sequence: CASSQDRISGVYEQYF. CDR3 nucleotides: TGTGCCAGCAGCCAAGATAGGATCTCAGGAGTCTACGAGCAGTACTTC.

This clonotype occurred a few times. The CDR3: CASRPAGGPSYEQYF. Written as DNA, the CDR3 is TGCGCCAGCAGACCCGCGGGGGGTCCCTCCTACGAGCAGTACTTC. J is TRBJ2-7 and V is TRBV5-1; 8 bases fit TRBD2. Germline V gives CDR1 SGHRS, CDR2 YFSETQ. V gave up 5 bases and J gave up 0 bases; unmatched junction bases: 7. The CDR3 is made up of 15 amino acids.

This clonotype showed up just a few times. The rearrangement uses TRBV6-5 and TRBJ1-1, with D possibly being TRBD1 (5 bases). CDR1 MNHEY and CDR2 SVGAGI come from the germline V gene. Trimming removed 0 bases from V and 4 bases from J, with 9 bases in between. The CDR3 length is 14 residues. CDR3 loop: CASSYSTGRTEAFF. CDR3 nucleotide sequence: TGTGCCAGCAGTTACTCGACGGGGCGCACTGAAGCTTTCTTT.

The J gene is TRBJ2-1, the V gene TRBV7-9; 8 bases align to TRBD2. The V gene end was trimmed by 4 bases and the J gene end by 7 bases; junction bases not matched to a gene: 9. The germline CDR1 and CDR2 sequences are SEHNR and FQNEAQ (reference sequence). The CDR3 totals 15 residues. The CDR3 DNA is TGTGCCAGCAGCTCCTCCGGGACTAGATGGAATGAGCAGTTCTTC. Encoded protein: CASSSSGTRWNEQFF.

In its sample, this clonotype was seen a few times. The chain uses TRBV4-2 and TRBJ2-3; D uncertain. Trimming pared 3 bases from V and 4 bases from J, leaving 11 bases between. The V gene's germline CDR1 is LGHNA and CDR2 YNFKEQ. This CDR3 has 14 residues. CDR3 loop: CASSQKRFSDTQYF. The CDR3 DNA reads TGTGCCAGCAGCCAGAAAAGGTTCTCAGATACGCAGTATTTT.

The chain's CDR3 is CASSQEIAGTFYEQYF. CDR3 sequence (DNA): TGTGCCAGCAGCCAAGAGATAGCGGGGACATTTTACGAGCAGTACTTC. The chain recombines TRBV4-2 with TRBJ2-7, with 8 bases identical to TRBD2. CDR1 and CDR2 (germline): LGHNA, YNFKEQ. The CDR3 has 16 amino acids. Losses at the gene ends were 0 bases for V and 4 bases for J; bases not matched to a gene: 8.

The chain carries TRBV20-1 and TRBJ2-1, with D possibly TRBD2 on 6 matching bases. The germline gives CDR1 DFQATT, CDR2 SNEGSKA (reference sequence). The germline V and J ends were trimmed by 7 bases and 1 base, with 23 bases remaining between them. The CDR3 is 17 residues long. The CDR3, as DNA: TGCAGTGTCAGGATCGGGGGAGATATCAGTTCCTACAATGAGCAGTTCTTC. Translating it yields CSVRIGGDISSYNEQFF.

The chain uses TRBV4-2 and TRBJ2-2, with 8 positions matching TRBD1. J lost 4 bases, V lost 1 base, and 8 bases had no gene match. CDR1 and CDR2 from the germline V gene are LGHNA and YNFKEQ. CDR3 length equals 17 residues. DNA of the CDR3: TGTGCCAGCAGCCAAGTAACAGGGGGGCGTATCACCGGGGAGCTGTTTTTT. Protein: CASSQVTGGRITGELFF.

This clonotype turned up a few times. The gene calls are TRBV29-1 and TRBJ2-2; TRBD1 matches at 7 bases. The CDR3 sequence is 13 residues long. Germline trimming cut 6 bases from V and 1 base from J; bases unmatched to any gene: 2. The germline CDR1 and CDR2 sequences are SQVTM and ANQGSEA. The CDR3 loop reads CSVGTVNTGELFF. The DNA of the CDR3 is TGCAGCGTCGGGACAGTGAACACCGGGGAGCTGTTTTTT.

The rearrangement uses TRBV20-1 and TRBJ2-3; D is perhaps TRBD2 (6 bases). The CDR3 contains 15 residues. In germline, CDR1 is DFQATT, CDR2 SNEGSKA (reference sequence). The germline V and J ends were trimmed by 1 base and 4 bases, with 15 bases remaining between them. The CDR3 sequence is CSARVVRDRSDTQYF. The CDR3, as DNA: TGCAGTGCTAGAGTAGTGCGGGATAGGTCAGATACGCAGTATTTT.

The chain combines TRBV12-3 or TRBV12-4 with TRBJ2-5; the D gene could be TRBD1 or TRBD2 (5 bases each). V shed 8 bases and J shed 4 bases, with 17 bases lying between them. This CDR3 is built from 14 residues. In nucleotides, the CDR3 is TGTGCCAGCTCCCCCCTCCCGGGGACAGAGACCCAGTACTTC. Its translation is CASSPLPGTETQYF.

The chain carries TRBV15 and TRBJ1-2; no clear D. This CDR3 contains 15 residues. The germline CDR1 and CDR2 sequences are LNHNV and YYDKDF (reference sequence). V lost 1 base, J lost 2 bases, and 11 bases lay in between. The CDR3 DNA reads TGTGCCACCAGCAGAGCGAAGGACGGAAACTATGGCTACACCTTC. This gives the protein CATSRAKDGNYGYTF.

A few counts support this clonotype. The chain employs TRBV6-6 and TRBJ2-7; no clear D. V was pared by 2 bases and J by 7 bases, with 9 bases between. The CDR3 sequence is 12 residues long. Germline assignment: CDR1 MNHNY and CDR2 SVGAGI (reference sequence). DNA of the CDR3: TGTGCCAGCAGTTACGCCACCTTGGAGCAGTACTTC. It specifies CASSYATLEQYF.

The J gene is TRBJ1-5, the V gene TRBV29-1, with D hard to call. Germline CDR1 SQVTM, CDR2 ANQGSEA. V was shortened by 4 bases and J by 3 bases, with 10 bases between the two germline ends. The CDR3 contains 13 residues. The CDR3 loop is CSVARGVNQPQHF. The DNA for the CDR3 is TGCAGCGTTGCCCGGGGTGTCAATCAGCCCCAGCATTTT.

This clonotype was detected only a few times. The chain carries TRBV20-1 and TRBJ1-1; 7 nucleotides line up with TRBD1. The ends lost 6 bases at V and 11 bases at J; junction bases unmatched: 6. This CDR3 contains 10 residues. Germline V gene sequence: CDR1 DFQATT, CDR2 SNEGSKA (reference sequence). The CDR3, as DNA: TGCAGTGCCGGGGGGACAGTTGCTTTCTTT. Protein product: CSAGGTVAFF.

This clonotype was observed a single time. The V and J genes are TRBV27 and TRBJ2-1; D uncertain. Germline CDR1 is MNHEY and CDR2 is SMNVEV (reference sequence). Trimming took 7 bases from V and 15 from J, leaving 16 bases between them. This CDR3 comprises 11 residues. The CDR3 loop reads CASMGRTHPFF. The CDR3 bases are TGTGCCAGCATGGGTAGGACCCACCCGTTCTTC.